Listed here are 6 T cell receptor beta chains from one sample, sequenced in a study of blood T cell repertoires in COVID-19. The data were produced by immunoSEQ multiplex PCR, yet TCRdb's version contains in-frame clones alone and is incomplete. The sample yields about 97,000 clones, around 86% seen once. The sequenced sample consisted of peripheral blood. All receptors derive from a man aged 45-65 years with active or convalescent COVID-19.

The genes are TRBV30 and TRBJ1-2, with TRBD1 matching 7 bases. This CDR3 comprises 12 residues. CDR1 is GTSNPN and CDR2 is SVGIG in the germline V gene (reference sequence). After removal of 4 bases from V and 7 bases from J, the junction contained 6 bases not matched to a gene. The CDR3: CAWKRDSFGYTF. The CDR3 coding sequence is TGTGCCTGGAAAAGGGACAGTTTTGGCTACACCTTC.

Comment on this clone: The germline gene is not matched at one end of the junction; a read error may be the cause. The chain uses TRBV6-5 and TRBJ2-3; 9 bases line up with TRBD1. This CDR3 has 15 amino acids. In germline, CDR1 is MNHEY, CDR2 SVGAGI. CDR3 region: CASSYSDRGTVTQYF. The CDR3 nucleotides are TGTGCCAGCAGTTACTCGGACAGGGGCACAGTTACGCAGTATTTT.

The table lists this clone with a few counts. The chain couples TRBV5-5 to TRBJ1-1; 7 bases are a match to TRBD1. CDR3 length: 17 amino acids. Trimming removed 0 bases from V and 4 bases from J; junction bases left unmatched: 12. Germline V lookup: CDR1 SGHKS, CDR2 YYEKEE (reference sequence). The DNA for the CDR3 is TGTGCCAGCAGCTTGGCTGGGGGTGGGACAGTGACCACTGAAGCTTTCTTT. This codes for CASSLAGGGTVTTEAFF.

In nucleotides, the CDR3 is TGCGCCAGCAGCGAGGAATCCGGGACAGGGAGATCACCCCTCCACTTT. This gives the protein CASSEESGTGRSPLHF. This rearrangement joins TRBV5-1 to TRBJ1-6; 9 bases are a match to TRBD1. Germline trimming cut 4 bases from V and 10 bases from J; bases unmatched to any gene: 12. Germline assignment: CDR1 SGHRS and CDR2 YFSETQ. This CDR3 contains 16 residues.

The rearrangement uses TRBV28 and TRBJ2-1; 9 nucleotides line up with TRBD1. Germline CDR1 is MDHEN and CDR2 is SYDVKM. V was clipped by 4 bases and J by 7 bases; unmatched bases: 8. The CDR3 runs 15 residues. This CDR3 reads CASSSTGGTLNEQFF. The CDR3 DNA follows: TGTGCCAGCAGTTCGACAGGGGGGACATTGAATGAGCAGTTCTTC.

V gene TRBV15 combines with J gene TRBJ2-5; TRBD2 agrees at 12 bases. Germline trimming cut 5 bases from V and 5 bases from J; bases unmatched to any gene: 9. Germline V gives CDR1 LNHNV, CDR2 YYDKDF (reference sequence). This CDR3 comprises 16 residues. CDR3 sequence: CATSAKLAGGAETQYF. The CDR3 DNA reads TGTGCCACCAGCGCTAAACTAGCGGGGGGAGCGGAGACCCAGTACTTC.